The clone carrying this T cell receptor beta chain was seen repeatedly, ten times or more. Its specificity is unknown. The entry originates in a study of HIV-infected patients and healthy controls. Study-level background: A modest, significant CD4 rise occurred in about 90% of the 16 patients after three months of therapy. Findings and caveats of the study: Diversity differences between study cohorts were not due to their slight age and sex differences. A major limitation was that merely sixteen HIV-infected individuals were processed.

Around 530 ng RNA was reverse transcribed with alpha and beta constant-region primers. Alpha and beta chain libraries were made separately by chain-specific third strand synthesis with multiplexing indices. A 5' RACE adapter with a random hexamer and the SP2 primer site was joined to cDNA. TCRdb itself ran the 5' RACE reads through MiXCR, one entry per CDR3 protein. The sample has approximately 9,700 distinct CDR3 sequences, around 4.9% seen once; the top ten hold about 14%. The CDR3 spans 15 residues. The germline CDR1 and CDR2 sequences are MGHRA and YSYEKL. The ends were cut back, 0 bases at V and 2 bases at J, with 11 bases in the middle. The repertoire came from unfractionated whole blood and reflected all unsorted peripheral T cells.

The source was blood, collected before antiretroviral therapy. This receptor was obtained from an adult with HIV infection. The chain has TRBV4-1 and TRBJ2-7; D may be TRBD2 (6 bases). CDR3: CASSQDVAVTYEQYF. CDR3 in DNA: TGCGCCAGCAGCCAAGACGTAGCGGTGACCTACGAGCAGTACTTC.